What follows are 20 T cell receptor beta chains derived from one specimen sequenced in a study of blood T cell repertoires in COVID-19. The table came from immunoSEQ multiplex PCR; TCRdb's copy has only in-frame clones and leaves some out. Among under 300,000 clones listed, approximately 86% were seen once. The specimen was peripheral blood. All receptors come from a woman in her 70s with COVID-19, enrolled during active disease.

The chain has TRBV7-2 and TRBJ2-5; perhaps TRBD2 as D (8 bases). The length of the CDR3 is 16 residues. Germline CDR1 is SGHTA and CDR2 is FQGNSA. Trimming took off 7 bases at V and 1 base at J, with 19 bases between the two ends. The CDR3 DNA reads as TGTGCCAGCACCCCGAGGGGGCGGGGGGCCCAAGAGACCCAGTACTTC. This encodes CASTPRGRGAQETQYF. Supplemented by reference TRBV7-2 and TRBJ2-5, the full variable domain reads GAGVSQSPSNKVTEKGKDVELRCDPISGHTALYWYRQSLGQGLEFLIYFQGNSAPDKSGLPSDRFSAERTGGSVSTLTIQRTQQEDSAVYLCASTPRGRGAQETQYFGPGTRLLVL.

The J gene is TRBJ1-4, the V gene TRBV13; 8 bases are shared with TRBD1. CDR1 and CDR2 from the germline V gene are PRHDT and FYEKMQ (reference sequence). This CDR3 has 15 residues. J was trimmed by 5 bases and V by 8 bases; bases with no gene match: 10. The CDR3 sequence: CASGVRQGANEKLFF. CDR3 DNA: TGTGCCAGCGGAGTACGTCAGGGGGCGAATGAAAAACTGTTTTTT.

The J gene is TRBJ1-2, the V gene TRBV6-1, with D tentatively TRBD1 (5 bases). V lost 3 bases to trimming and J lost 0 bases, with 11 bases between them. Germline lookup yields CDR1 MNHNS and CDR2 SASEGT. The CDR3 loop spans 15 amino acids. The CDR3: CASSEVPRANYGYTF. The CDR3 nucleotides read TGTGCCAGCAGTGAGGTACCCAGGGCTAACTATGGCTACACCTTC.

The CDR3 nucleotides are TGTGCCTGGAGGAGGGTCGGCGGGGGGGCATATGAGCAGTTCTTC. Its protein product is CAWRRVGGGAYEQFF. V is TRBV30 and J is TRBJ2-1, with 9 bases lining up with TRBD2. The CDR3 sequence is 15 residues long. Germline CDR1 and CDR2: GTSNPN and SVGIG (reference sequence). Trimming at V came to 3 bases and at J to 8 bases, leaving 11 bases not matched to a gene.

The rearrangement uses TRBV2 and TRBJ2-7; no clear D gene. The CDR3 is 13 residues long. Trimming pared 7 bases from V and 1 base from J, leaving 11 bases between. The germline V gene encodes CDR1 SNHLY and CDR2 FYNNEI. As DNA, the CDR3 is TGTGCCAGCACCCGGATACAGTCCTACGAGCAGTACTTC. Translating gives CASTRIQSYEQYF.

In nucleotides, the CDR3 is TGTGCCAGCAGCTTAGGACAGGGCCTCTCTGGGGCCAACGTCCTGACTTTC. It is translated as CASSLGQGLSGANVLTF. The chain employs TRBV7-9 and TRBJ2-6; 7 bases fit TRBD1. V lost 1 base, J lost 0 bases, and 3 bases stayed unmatched. Germline V gene data show CDR1 as SEHNR and CDR2 as FQNEAQ (reference sequence). This CDR3 contains 17 residues.

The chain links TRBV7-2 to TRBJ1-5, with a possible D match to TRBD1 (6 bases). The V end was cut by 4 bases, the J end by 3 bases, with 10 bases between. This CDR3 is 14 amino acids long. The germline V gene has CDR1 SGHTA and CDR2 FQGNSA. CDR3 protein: CASSYQGYNQPQHF. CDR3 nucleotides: TGTGCCAGCAGCTACCAGGGGTACAATCAGCCCCAGCATTTT.

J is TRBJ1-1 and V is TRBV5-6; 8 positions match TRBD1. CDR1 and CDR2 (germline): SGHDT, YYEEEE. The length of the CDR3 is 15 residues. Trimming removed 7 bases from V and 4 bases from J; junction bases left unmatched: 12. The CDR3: CASEQGAGVVTEAFF. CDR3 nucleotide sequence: TGTGCCAGCGAGCAGGGGGCTGGTGTAGTCACTGAAGCTTTCTTT.

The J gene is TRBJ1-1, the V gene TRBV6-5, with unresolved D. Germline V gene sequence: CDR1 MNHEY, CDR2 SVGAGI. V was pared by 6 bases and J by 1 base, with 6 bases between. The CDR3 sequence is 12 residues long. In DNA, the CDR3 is TGTGCCAGCAGCCCCCAGAACACTGAAGCTTTCTTT. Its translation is CASSPQNTEAFF.

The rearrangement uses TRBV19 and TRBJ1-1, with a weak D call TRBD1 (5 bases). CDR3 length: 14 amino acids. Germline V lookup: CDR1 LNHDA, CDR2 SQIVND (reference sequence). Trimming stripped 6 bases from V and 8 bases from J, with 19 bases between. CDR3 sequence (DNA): TGTGCCAGTAGCCTCAGATCCAGCGGGGCAGAAGCTTTCTTT. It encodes CASSLRSSGAEAFF.

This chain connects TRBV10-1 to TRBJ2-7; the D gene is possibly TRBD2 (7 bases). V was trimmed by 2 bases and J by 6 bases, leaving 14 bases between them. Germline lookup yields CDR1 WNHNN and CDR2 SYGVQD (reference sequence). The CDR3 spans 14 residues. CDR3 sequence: CASSEVRGPGEQYF. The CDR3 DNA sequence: TGCGCCAGCAGTGAGGTGCGGGGGCCGGGCGAGCAGTACTTC.

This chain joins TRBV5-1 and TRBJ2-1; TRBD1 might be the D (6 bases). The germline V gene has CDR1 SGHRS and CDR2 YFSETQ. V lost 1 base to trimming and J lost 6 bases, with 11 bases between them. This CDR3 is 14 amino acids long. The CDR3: CASSLTGFVNEQFF. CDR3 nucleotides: TGCGCCAGCAGCTTGACAGGGTTTGTCAATGAGCAGTTCTTC.

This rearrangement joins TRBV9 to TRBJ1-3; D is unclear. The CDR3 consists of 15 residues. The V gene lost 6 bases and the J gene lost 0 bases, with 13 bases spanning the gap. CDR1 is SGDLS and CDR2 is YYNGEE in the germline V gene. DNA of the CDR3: TGTGCCAGCACAAGATGGCCGAACTCTGGAAACACCATATATTTT. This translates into CASTRWPNSGNTIYF.

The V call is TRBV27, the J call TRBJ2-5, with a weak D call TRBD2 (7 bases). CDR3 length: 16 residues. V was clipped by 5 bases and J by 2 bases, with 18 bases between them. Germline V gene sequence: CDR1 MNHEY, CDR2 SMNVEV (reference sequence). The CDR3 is CASSRDYGGLQETQYF. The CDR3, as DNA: TGTGCCAGCAGTCGGGACTACGGGGGCCTACAAGAGACCCAGTACTTC.

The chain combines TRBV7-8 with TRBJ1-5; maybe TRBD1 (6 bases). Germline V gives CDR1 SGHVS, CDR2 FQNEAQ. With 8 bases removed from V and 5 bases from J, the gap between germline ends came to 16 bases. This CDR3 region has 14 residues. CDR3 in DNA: TGTGCCAGCCGACCGGGGACACTTGATCAGCCCCAGCATTTT. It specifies CASRPGTLDQPQHF.

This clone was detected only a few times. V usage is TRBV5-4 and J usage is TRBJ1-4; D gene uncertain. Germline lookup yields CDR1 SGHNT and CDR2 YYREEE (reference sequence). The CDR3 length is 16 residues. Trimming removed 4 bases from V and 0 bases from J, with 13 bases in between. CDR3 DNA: TGTGCCAGCAGCGATGGATTAGCCGCAACTAATGAAAAACTGTTTTTT. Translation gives CASSDGLAATNEKLFF.

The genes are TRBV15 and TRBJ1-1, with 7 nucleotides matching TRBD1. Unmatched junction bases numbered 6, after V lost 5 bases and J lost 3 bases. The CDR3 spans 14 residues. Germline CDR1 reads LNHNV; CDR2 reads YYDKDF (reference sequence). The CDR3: CATSGYRGDTEAFF. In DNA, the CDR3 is TGTGCCACCAGCGGTTACAGGGGAGACACTGAAGCTTTCTTT.

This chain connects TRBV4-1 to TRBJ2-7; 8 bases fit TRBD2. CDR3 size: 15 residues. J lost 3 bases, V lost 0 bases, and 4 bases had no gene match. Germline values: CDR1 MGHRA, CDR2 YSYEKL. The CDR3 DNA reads TGCGCCAGCAGCCAAGATACTAGCGGTTACTACGAGCAGTACTTC. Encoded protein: CASSQDTSGYYEQYF.

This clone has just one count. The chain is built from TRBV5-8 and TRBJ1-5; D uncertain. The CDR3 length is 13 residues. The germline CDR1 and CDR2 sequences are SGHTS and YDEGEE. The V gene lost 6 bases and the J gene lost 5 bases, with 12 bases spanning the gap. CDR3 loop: CASNVGVDQPQHF. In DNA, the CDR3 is TGTGCCAGCAACGTGGGAGTGGATCAGCCCCAGCATTTT.

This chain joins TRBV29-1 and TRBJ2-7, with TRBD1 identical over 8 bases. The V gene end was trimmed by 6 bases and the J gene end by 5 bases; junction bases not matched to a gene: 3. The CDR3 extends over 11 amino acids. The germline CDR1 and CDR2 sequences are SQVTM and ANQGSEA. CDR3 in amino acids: CSVMTGDEQYF. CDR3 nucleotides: TGCAGCGTGATGACAGGGGACGAGCAGTACTTC.